Shown below are 4 T cell receptor beta chains from a single sample sequenced in a study of blood T cell repertoires in COVID-19. Produced via immunoSEQ multiplex PCR; TCRdb's table is partial and in-frame only. The profile covers 100,000 to 150,000 clones, with around 70% appearing a single time and 5.5% to 7.5% taken by the ten largest. Input material: peripheral blood. These receptors came from a man older than 75 with COVID-19, enrolled during active disease.

The chain links TRBV19 to TRBJ1-2; no definite D call. The V gene lost 5 bases and the J gene lost 0 bases, with 10 bases spanning the gap. Germline V lookup: CDR1 LNHDA, CDR2 SQIVND (reference sequence). The CDR3 contains 14 residues. This chain's CDR3 is CASSVRGTNYGYTF. CDR3 DNA sequence: TGTGCCAGTAGTGTACGCGGGACTAACTATGGCTACACCTTC.

V is TRBV10-3 and J is TRBJ1-1, with D possibly TRBD1 on 5 matching bases. CDR3 length: 14 residues. V was cut by 3 bases and J by 4 bases, with 12 bases left in between. Per the germline V gene, CDR1 is ENHRY and CDR2 is SYGVKD. The CDR3 DNA reads as TGTGCCATCAGTGAAAAGGGGCGGAGCACTGAAGCTTTCTTT. Its translation is CAISEKGRSTEAFF.

The rearrangement joins TRBV20-1 to TRBJ1-5; D is ambiguous. This CDR3 comprises 11 residues. CDR1 is DFQATT and CDR2 is SNEGSKA in the germline V gene (reference sequence). Between the trimmed V and J ends, which lost 6 bases and 7 bases, there was a span of 10 bases. The CDR3 DNA follows: TGCAGTGCCCGACGCGGACAGCCCCAGCATTTT. This gives the protein CSARRGQPQHF.

The chain carries TRBV2 and TRBJ2-1; 9 bases line up with TRBD2. The CDR3 runs to 16 residues. Germline values: CDR1 SNHLY, CDR2 FYNNEI. Trimming cost V 6 bases and J 5 bases; bases outside gene matches: 11. CDR3 sequence: CASRGVGLAYNNEQFF. The CDR3 DNA follows: TGTGCCAGCAGGGGGGTAGGACTAGCGTACAACAATGAGCAGTTCTTC.